This passage covers 4 T cell receptor beta chains from one sample sequenced in a study of spatial heterogeneity in lung cancer. TCRdb reprocessed the 5' RACE reads with MiXCR, giving one entry per CDR3 protein. Among about 39,000 distinct CDR3 sequences listed, 3.1% were seen once. Time point defined: sample taken at primary tumor resection. Source: normal lung tissue next to the tumor, taken at surgery. The origin of the receptors is a male donor with early-stage non-small cell lung cancer.

Many counts were recorded for this clonotype. V and J are TRBV28 and TRBJ1-5; 12 bases are a match to TRBD1. The CDR3 covers 15 residues. Per the germline V gene, CDR1 is MDHEN and CDR2 is SYDVKM. CDR3 nucleotide sequence: TGTGGGTCCGGGACAGGGGGCGGTCTAGGTCAGCCCCAGCATTTT. Translated: CGSGTGGGLGQPQHF. Full variable domain (rest looked up from reference TRBV28 and TRBJ1-5): DVKVTQSSRYLVKRTGEKVFLECVQDMDHENMFWYRQDPGLGLRLIYFSYDVKMKEKGDIPEGYSVSREKKERFSLILESASTNQTSMYLCGSGTGGGLGQPQHFGDGTRLSIL.

This clonotype was detected ten times or more. V is TRBV7-8 and J is TRBJ2-5, with 10 bases matching TRBD2. Germline-derived CDR1 and CDR2 are SGHVS and FQNEAQ. The CDR3 consists of 18 residues. V lost 4 bases to trimming and J lost 3 bases; unmatched junction nucleotides: 14. The chain's CDR3 is CASSSLRLGLAGEETQYF. CDR3 nucleotide sequence: TGTGCCAGCAGCTCCCTTAGGTTGGGGCTAGCGGGGGAAGAGACCCAGTACTTC.

This clonotype was picked up many times. The rearrangement uses TRBV24-1 and TRBJ1-5; D is unclear. The germline CDR1 and CDR2 sequences are KGHDR and SFDVKD. The CDR3 spans 15 residues. The ends were cut back, 4 bases at V and 5 bases at J, with 14 bases in the middle. In nucleotides, the CDR3 is TGTGCCACCAGTGAAAGTTGGCAGGCGTATCAGCCCCAGCATTTT. This translates into CATSESWQAYQPQHF.

This clonotype was seen at least ten times. The V call is TRBV5-1, the J call TRBJ2-3; 10 positions match TRBD2. V gave up 2 bases and J gave up 6 bases; unmatched junction bases: 9. CDR1 is SGHRS and CDR2 is YFSETQ in the germline V gene. The CDR3 is 16 residues long. The CDR3 region is CASSFLAGGQGDTQYF. The DNA of the CDR3 is TGCGCCAGCAGCTTTTTAGCGGGGGGCCAGGGGGATACGCAGTATTTT.